The entry below gives a single T cell receptor (beta chain) sequence along with its context. This sample is drawn from a study of T cell responses to AZD1222 COVID-19 vaccine. Repertoires were generated with immunoSEQ multiplex PCR, while TCRdb's copy carries only in-frame clones and drops some. The table includes around 130,000 clones, approximately 93% detected once. Between the trimmed V and J ends, which lost 4 bases and 1 base, there was a span of 13 bases. Germline V gives CDR1 LNHDA, CDR2 SQIVND (reference sequence). The CDR3 length is 15 residues. V usage is TRBV19 and J usage is TRBJ1-2; D not resolved. This sequence originates from an adult in good health. This specimen was peripheral blood, taken on day 0 of AZD1222 vaccination. The CDR3 DNA follows: TGTGCCAGTAGTACCCCCGGGGTCCTTAACTATGGCTACACCTTC. Translation gives CASSTPGVLNYGYTF. Supplemented by reference TRBV19 and TRBJ1-2, the full variable domain reads DGGITQSPKYLFRKEGQNVTLSCEQNLNHDAMYWYRQDPGQGLRLIYYSQIVNDFQKGDIAEGYSVSREKKESFPLTVTSAQKNPTAFYLCASSTPGVLNYGYTFGSGTRLTVV.